Presented here are 11 T cell receptor beta chains from one specimen sequenced in a study of response to subunit inactivated influenza vaccine. One entry per CDR3 protein, called by TCRdb with MiXCR from the RT-PCR reads. The table records under 800,000 distinct CDR3 sequences, about 15% of them present only once. Here the sequenced sample was PBMCs from blood, taken around 14 days before vaccination. Receptors originate from a man over 45 who received an inactivated influenza vaccine.

This clonotype was picked up a small number of times. The V call is TRBV10-3, the J call TRBJ1-5; D not resolved. Germline assignment: CDR1 ENHRY and CDR2 SYGVKD. There are 15 residues in the CDR3. V shed 4 bases and J shed 2 bases, with 12 bases lying between them. The CDR3 bases are TGTGCCATCAGTGGGGAGGAAAGGGGCAATCAGCCCCAGCATTTT. Protein sequence: CAISGEERGNQPQHF.

The chain is built from TRBV6-2 or TRBV6-3 and TRBJ2-1, with TRBD2 identical over 9 bases. This CDR3 spans 14 amino acids. Trimming removed 7 bases from V and 3 bases from J; junction bases left unmatched: 4. From germline, CDR1 is MNHEY and CDR2 SVGEGT. Here the CDR3 DNA reads TGTGCCAGCACCTTAGCGGGAGTCTACAATGAGCAGTTCTTC. It translates to CASTLAGVYNEQFF.

The chain carries TRBV30 and TRBJ2-1, with D possibly matching TRBD2 (6 bases). V was cut by 3 bases and J by 6 bases, with 15 bases left in between. The CDR3 contains 14 residues. Germline V gene lookup returns CDR1 GTSNPN and CDR2 SVGIG (reference sequence). In DNA, the CDR3 is TGTGCCTGGAGCTCGGGGGTCTGGGGCAATGAGCAGTTCTTC. This translates into CAWSSGVWGNEQFF.

This clonotype came up a few times. This rearrangement joins TRBV6-1 to TRBJ2-7; D is undetermined. Trimming removed 4 bases from V and 7 bases from J, with 17 bases in between. CDR1 and CDR2 from the germline V gene are MNHNS and SASEGT. CDR3 length equals 14 residues. The CDR3 protein is CASSVSPSVSEQYF. The CDR3 region has the DNA TGTGCCAGCAGTGTATCCCCAAGCGTAAGTGAGCAGTACTTC.

For this clonotype: Since a much larger clone is just one base distant, this may be a read error. This chain links TRBV7-6 with TRBJ2-1, with a possible D match to TRBD2 (5 bases). This CDR3 comprises 17 residues. Trimming pared 5 bases from V and 2 bases from J, leaving 19 bases between. Per germline, CDR1 SGHVS and CDR2 FNYEAQ. CDR3 residues: CASSMLQRPAAYNEQFF. CDR3 DNA sequence: TGTGCCAGCAGCATGTTACAACGACCAGCGGCCTACAATGAGCAGTTCTTC. The full variable domain, rest sourced from reference TRBV7-6 and TRBJ2-1, is GAGVSQSPRYKVTKRGQDVALRCDPISGHVSLYWYRQALGQGPEFLTYFNYEAQQDKSGLPNDRFSAERPEGSISTLTIQRTEQRDSAMYRCASSMLQRPAAYNEQFFGPGTRLTVL.

This clonotype was seen more than once but under ten times. V usage is TRBV5-1 and J usage is TRBJ1-6; TRBD1 matches 7 bases. The CDR3 loop spans 14 amino acids. Unmatched junction bases numbered 7, after V lost 4 bases and J lost 9 bases. Germline values: CDR1 SGHRS, CDR2 YFSETQ. CDR3 in amino acids: CASSPGTEGSPLHF. Here the CDR3 DNA reads TGCGCCAGCAGCCCCGGGACAGAAGGTTCACCCCTCCACTTT.

This clonotype was picked up many times. The rearrangement links TRBV5-1 to TRBJ2-7; 8 bases line up with TRBD1. V lost 2 bases and J lost 5; bases outside the gene matches: 15. The germline CDR1 and CDR2 sequences are SGHRS and YFSETQ. The CDR3 covers 17 residues. The CDR3, as DNA: TGCGCCAGCAGCTTTAATTCTCTGGGCAGGGGGCAGAACGAGCAGTACTTC. It specifies CASSFNSLGRGQNEQYF.

The chain links TRBV5-1 to TRBJ2-5, with 14 bases lining up with TRBD2. The junction had 4 bases not matched to a gene; V was cut back by 3 bases and J by 3 bases. The CDR3 totals 16 residues. Germline CDR1 SGHRS, CDR2 YFSETQ. The CDR3 coding sequence is TGCGCCAGCAGCTCGCGGACTAGCGGGGGGAAAGAGACCCAGTACTTC. This codes for CASSSRTSGGKETQYF.

The chain employs TRBV7-2 and TRBJ2-3; the D gene could be TRBD1 or TRBD2 (6 bases each). In germline, CDR1 is SGHTA, CDR2 FQGNSA. The ends were cut back, 1 base at V and 3 bases at J, with 17 bases in the middle. The CDR3 totals 17 residues. This CDR3 reads CASSLGLLGGGTDTQYF. Here the CDR3 DNA reads TGTGCCAGCAGCTTAGGGTTGTTGGGGGGCGGGACAGATACGCAGTATTTT.

This clonotype was seen ten or more times. The chain joins TRBV7-9 to TRBJ1-3; D gene unclear. The germline V gene has CDR1 SEHNR and CDR2 FQNEAQ (reference sequence). The V end was cut by 2 bases, the J end by 7 bases, with 6 bases between. The CDR3 loop spans 12 amino acids. CDR3 in DNA: TGTGCCAGCAGCTTAAATATGAACACCATATATTTT. The encoded protein is CASSLNMNTIYF.

The chain joins TRBV12-3 or TRBV12-4 to TRBJ2-1; a weak D match, TRBD1 (7 bases). The CDR3 runs 15 residues. Trimming pared 7 bases from V and 8 bases from J, leaving 21 bases between. The CDR3: CASNLSGRTGHEQFF. CDR3 in DNA: TGTGCCAGCAACCTTAGCGGAAGGACAGGCCATGAGCAGTTCTTC.